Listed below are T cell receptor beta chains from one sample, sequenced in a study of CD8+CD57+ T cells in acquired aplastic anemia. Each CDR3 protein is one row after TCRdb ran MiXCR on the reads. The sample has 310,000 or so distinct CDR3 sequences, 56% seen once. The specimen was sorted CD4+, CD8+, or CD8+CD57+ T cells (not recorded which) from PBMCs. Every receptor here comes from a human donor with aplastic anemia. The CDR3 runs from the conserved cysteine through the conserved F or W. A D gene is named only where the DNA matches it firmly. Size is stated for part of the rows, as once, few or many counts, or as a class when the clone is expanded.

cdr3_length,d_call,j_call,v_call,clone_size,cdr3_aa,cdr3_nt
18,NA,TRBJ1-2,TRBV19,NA,CASSPITTRSGPNYGYTF,TGTGCCAGTAGTCCCATTACGACTCGATCGGGACCAAACTATGGCTACACCTTC
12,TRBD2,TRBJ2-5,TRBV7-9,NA,CASSLEAGAQYF,TGTGCCAGCAGCTTAGAAGCGGGGGCCCAGTACTTC
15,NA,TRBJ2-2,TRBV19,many,CASNRPGIVTGELFF,TGTGCCAGTAATCGACCGGGGATAGTCACCGGGGAGCTGTTTTTT
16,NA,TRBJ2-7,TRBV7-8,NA,CASSFMAGVQNYEQYF,TGTGCCAGCAGCTTCATGGCAGGAGTCCAAAACTACGAGCAGTACTTC
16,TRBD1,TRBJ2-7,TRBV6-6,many,CASRHPLGTGLVEQYF,TGTGCCAGCAGGCACCCGTTGGGGACAGGTCTCGTCGAGCAGTACTTC
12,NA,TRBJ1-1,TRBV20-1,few,CSATERGTEAFF,TGCAGTGCTACGGAGCGGGGCACTGAAGCTTTCTTT
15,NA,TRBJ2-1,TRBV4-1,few,CASSLARDFYNEQFF,TGCGCCAGCAGCTTGGCCCGGGACTTCTACAATGAGCAGTTCTTC
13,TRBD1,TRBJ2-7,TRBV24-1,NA,CASSQGTANEQYF,TGTGCCAGCAGTCAGGGGACAGCCAACGAGCAGTACTTC
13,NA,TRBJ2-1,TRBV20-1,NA,CSARVTTYNEQFF,TGCAGTGCTAGAGTAACCACCTACAATGAGCAGTTCTTC
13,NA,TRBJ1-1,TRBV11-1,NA,CASSLANFAKAFF,TGTGCCAGCAGCTTAGCTAATTTCGCTAAGGCTTTCTTT
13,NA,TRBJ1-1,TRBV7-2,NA,CASSLEASTEAFF,TGTGCCAGCAGCTTAGAGGCGAGCACTGAAGCTTTCTTT
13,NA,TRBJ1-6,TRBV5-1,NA,CASSRDFNSPLHF,TGCGCCAGCAGCAGGGACTTTAATTCACCCCTCCACTTT
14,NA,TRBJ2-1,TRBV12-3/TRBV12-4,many,CASTIYLGDNEQFF,TGTGCCAGCACCATCTATTTAGGGGACAATGAGCAGTTCTTC
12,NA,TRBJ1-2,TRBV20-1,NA,CSAQDPNYGYTF,TGCAGTGCTCAGGACCCTAACTATGGCTACACCTTC
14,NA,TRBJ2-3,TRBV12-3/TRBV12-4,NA,CASTKFGGTDTQYF,TGTGCCAGCACCAAATTCGGGGGAACAGATACGCAGTATTTT
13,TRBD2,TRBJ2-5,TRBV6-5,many,CASRRGWEETQYF,TGTGCCAGCAGGCGGGGGTGGGAAGAGACCCAGTACTTC
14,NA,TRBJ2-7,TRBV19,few,CASSTNRDSYEQYF,TGTGCCAGTAGTACCAACAGGGACTCCTACGAGCAGTACTTC
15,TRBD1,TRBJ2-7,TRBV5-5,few,CASSSQLQGANEQYF,TGTGCCAGCAGTTCGCAGCTCCAGGGGGCTAACGAGCAGTACTTC
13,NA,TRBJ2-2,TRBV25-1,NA,CASSEWRTGELFF,TGTGCCAGCAGTGAATGGCGTACCGGGGAGCTGTTTTTT
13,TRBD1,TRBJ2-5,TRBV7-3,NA,CASSWDREETQYF,TGTGCCAGCAGCTGGGACAGGGAAGAGACCCAGTACTTC
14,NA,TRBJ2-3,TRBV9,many,CASSPRGNTDTQYF,TGTGCCAGCAGCCCTCGCGGGAATACAGATACGCAGTATTTT
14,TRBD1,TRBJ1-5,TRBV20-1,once,CSARGGQGDQPQHF,TGCAGTGCTAGAGGAGGACAGGGAGATCAGCCCCAGCATTTT
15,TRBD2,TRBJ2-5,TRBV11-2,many,CASSFKLSGRETQYF,TGTGCCAGCAGCTTCAAGCTCAGCGGGAGGGAGACCCAGTACTTC
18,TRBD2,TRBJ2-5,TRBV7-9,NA,CASSQGTSGSPAQETRYF,TGTGCCAGCAGCCAAGGGACTAGCGGGAGTCCCGCGCAGGAGACCCGGTACTTC
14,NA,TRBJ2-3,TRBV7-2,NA,CASSLVPNSDTQYF,TGTGCCAGCAGCTTAGTTCCTAACTCAGATACGCAGTATTTT
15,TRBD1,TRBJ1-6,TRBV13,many,CASSTWDRGRSPLHF,TGTGCCAGCAGCACCTGGGACAGGGGGCGGTCACCCCTCCACTTT
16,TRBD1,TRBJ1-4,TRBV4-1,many,CASSLLGGTGVEKLFF,TGCGCCAGCAGCCTTTTAGGTGGGACAGGGGTGGAAAAACTGTTTTTT
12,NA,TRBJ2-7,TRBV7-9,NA,CASSGLSYEQYF,TGTGCCAGCAGCGGACTCTCCTACGAGCAGTACTTC
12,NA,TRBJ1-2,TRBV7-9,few,CASSLSETGYTF,TGTGCCAGCAGCTTGTCGGAGACTGGCTACACCTTC
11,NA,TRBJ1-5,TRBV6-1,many,CASEGNQPQHF,TGTGCCAGCGAGGGAAATCAGCCCCAGCATTTT
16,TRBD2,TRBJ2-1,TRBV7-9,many,CASSLHRLAGPHEQFF,TGTGCCAGCAGCTTACATCGGCTAGCGGGCCCCCATGAGCAGTTCTTC
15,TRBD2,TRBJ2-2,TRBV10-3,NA,CAITSGGSGTGELFF,TGTGCCATCACTAGCGGGGGGTCGGGCACCGGGGAGCTGTTTTTT
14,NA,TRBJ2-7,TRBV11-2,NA,CASSLDRNSYEQYF,TGTGCCAGCAGCTTAGACAGGAACTCCTACGAGCAGTACTTC
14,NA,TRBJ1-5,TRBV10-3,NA,CAIKRSGDYQPQHF,TGTGCCATCAAGAGGTCAGGGGACTATCAGCCCCAGCATTTT
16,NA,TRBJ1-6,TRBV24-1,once,CATGGLGRMEPPTLHF,TGTGCCACCGGGGGTCTCGGACGGATGGAACCCCCCACCCTCCACTTT
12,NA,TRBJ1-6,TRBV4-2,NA,CASSQDAFSLHF,TGTGCCAGCAGCCAAGACGCTTTCTCCCTCCACTTT
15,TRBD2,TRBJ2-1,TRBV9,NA,CASSATSGGGSEQFF,TGTGCCAGCAGCGCGACTAGCGGGGGAGGTAGTGAGCAGTTCTTC
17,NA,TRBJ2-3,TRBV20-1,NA,CSAGDAQARFSTDTQYF,TGCAGTGCTGGAGACGCACAGGCGAGATTTAGCACAGATACGCAGTATTTT
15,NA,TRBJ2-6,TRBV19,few,CASNRGGPGANVLTF,TGTGCCAGTAACAGGGGGGGACCTGGGGCCAACGTCCTGACTTTC
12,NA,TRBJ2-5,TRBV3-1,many,CAAGRDQETQYF,TGTGCCGCGGGGCGGGACCAAGAGACCCAGTACTTC
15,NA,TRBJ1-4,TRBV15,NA,CATSRDAWGTEKLFF,TGTGCCACCAGCAGAGATGCCTGGGGGACTGAAAAACTGTTTTTT
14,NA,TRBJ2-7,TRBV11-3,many,CASSLQGADYEQYF,TGTGCCAGCAGCTTACAAGGGGCCGATTACGAGCAGTACTTC
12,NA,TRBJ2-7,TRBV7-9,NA,CAIDRSRYEQYF,TGTGCCATCGACAGGTCAAGGTACGAGCAGTACTTC
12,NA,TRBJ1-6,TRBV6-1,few,CASRLGNSPLHF,TGTGCCAGCCGACTTGGTAATTCACCCCTCCACTTT
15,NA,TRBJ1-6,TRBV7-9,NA,CASSLAVERGSPLHF,TGTGCCAGCAGCTTAGCGGTAGAAAGGGGTTCACCCCTCCACTTT
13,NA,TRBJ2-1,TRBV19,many,CAGTVLIDNEQFF,TGTGCCGGCACCGTGTTGATTGATAATGAGCAGTTCTTC
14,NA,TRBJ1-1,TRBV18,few,CASSPKTGTAEAFF,TGTGCCAGCTCACCCAAGACAGGCACGGCTGAAGCTTTCTTT
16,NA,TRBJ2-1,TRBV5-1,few,CASRLSEPSSYNEQFF,TGCGCCAGCAGGTTATCGGAACCCAGCTCCTACAATGAGCAGTTCTTC
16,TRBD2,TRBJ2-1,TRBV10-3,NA,CAISEGLAGGGGEQFF,TGTGCCATCAGTGAGGGACTAGCGGGCGGGGGGGGTGAGCAGTTCTTC
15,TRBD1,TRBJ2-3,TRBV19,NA,CARDAGTGNTDTQYF,TGTGCCAGAGACGCCGGGACAGGTAACACAGATACGCAGTATTTT
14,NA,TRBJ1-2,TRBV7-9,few,CASRGGSPNYGYTF,TGTGCCAGCAGGGGGGGGAGCCCTAACTATGGCTACACCTTC
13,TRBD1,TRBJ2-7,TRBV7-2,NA,CASSLGTGYEQYF,TGTGCCAGCAGCTTAGGGACAGGGTACGAGCAGTACTTC
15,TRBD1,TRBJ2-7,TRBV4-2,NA,CASSQDVGTVYEQYF,TGTGCCAGCAGCCAAGACGTGGGGACAGTGTACGAGCAGTACTTC
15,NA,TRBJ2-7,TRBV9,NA,CASSEGQPQIYEQYF,TGTGCCAGCAGTGAGGGACAACCCCAAATCTACGAGCAGTACTTC
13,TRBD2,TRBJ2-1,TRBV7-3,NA,CASSLLAGVEQFF,TGTGCCAGCAGCTTACTAGCGGGAGTCGAGCAGTTCTTC
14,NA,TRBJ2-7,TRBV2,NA,CASSTDSYSYEQYF,TGTGCCAGCAGCACCGACAGTTACTCCTACGAGCAGTACTTC
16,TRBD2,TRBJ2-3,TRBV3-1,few,CASSHRTSGYTDTQYF,TGTGCCAGCAGCCACAGGACTAGCGGGTACACAGATACGCAGTATTTT
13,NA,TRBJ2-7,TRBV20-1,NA,CSARGRAGHEQYF,TGCAGTGCTCGAGGGCGGGCAGGACACGAGCAGTACTTC